This passage covers 8 T cell receptor beta chains from one sample sequenced in a study of T cell changes during pregnancy in multiple sclerosis. This table comes from immunoSEQ multiplex PCR, and its TCRdb copy is limited to in-frame clones, with some not included. The sample shows 79,000 or so clones, approximately 90% of them seen only once. The sample in question was peripheral blood, obtained in the first trimester of pregnancy. The receptors shown here come from a female donor in good health, enrolled as a control in a pregnancy study.

This sequence joins TRBV5-4 and TRBJ2-7; D may be TRBD2 (7 bases). Between the trimmed V and J ends, which lost 1 base and 7 bases, there was a span of 18 bases. Germline CDR1 is SGHNT and CDR2 is YYREEE (reference sequence). This CDR3 is 15 amino acids long. This chain's CDR3 is CASSLRAGAQGEQYF. Here the CDR3 DNA reads TGTGCCAGCAGCTTGAGGGCGGGGGCCCAAGGGGAGCAGTACTTC. The full variable domain, its missing parts supplied by reference TRBV5-4 and TRBJ2-7, is ETGVTQSPTHLIKTRGQQVTLRCSSQSGHNTVSWYQQALGQGPQFIFQYYREEENGRGNFPPRFSGLQFPNYSSELNVNALELDDSALYLCASSLRAGAQGEQYFGPGTRLTVT.

The chain is built from TRBV2 and TRBJ1-5, with 7 bases fitting TRBD1. V lost 6 bases to trimming and J lost 6 bases; unmatched junction nucleotides: 5. The CDR3 spans 13 residues. The germline V gene encodes CDR1 SNHLY and CDR2 FYNNEI. The CDR3 sequence is CASRDRDGQPQHF. Written as DNA, the CDR3 is TGTGCCAGCAGAGACAGGGACGGTCAGCCCCAGCATTTT.

To note about this clone: The sample carries other DNA sequences with the same CDR3. This chain links TRBV4-3 with TRBJ2-5, with TRBD2 identical over 7 bases. J gave up 1 base and V 2 bases, and 4 bases lay outside the gene matches. The CDR3 length is 15 residues. Germline V gene data show CDR1 as LGHNA and CDR2 as YSLEER. The CDR3 spells CASSQRGGVQETQYF. CDR3 bases: TGCGCCAGCAGCCAAAGGGGAGGGGTCCAAGAGACCCAGTACTTC.

This chain links TRBV7-2 with TRBJ2-3, with a possible D match to TRBD1 (6 bases). The CDR3 sequence is 16 residues long. CDR1 and CDR2 from the germline V gene are SGHTA and FQGNSA. V lost 2 bases, J lost 1 base, and 13 bases lay in between. CDR3 bases: TGTGCCAGCAGCTTATACAAGGGGGTTGGCACAGATACGCAGTATTTT. Protein sequence: CASSLYKGVGTDTQYF.

The CDR3 coding sequence is TGTGCCAGCAGCCCGGGACAGGTTAATGAAAAACTGTTTTTT. This codes for CASSPGQVNEKLFF. The V gene is TRBV5-4, the J gene TRBJ1-4; TRBD1 matches 8 bases. V dropped 4 bases and J dropped 4; count of bases not matched to a gene: 3. There are 14 residues in the CDR3. Germline loops: CDR1 SGHNT, CDR2 YYREEE (reference sequence).

The chain employs TRBV19 and TRBJ1-4; D unclear. The germline V and J ends were trimmed by 8 bases and 8 bases, with 12 bases remaining between them. Germline lookup yields CDR1 LNHDA and CDR2 SQIVND (reference sequence). The CDR3 extends over 12 amino acids. The CDR3 sequence: CASDTSGEKLFF. CDR3 sequence (DNA): TGTGCCAGTGACACTTCGGGGGAAAAACTGTTTTTT.

The rearrangement links TRBV7-2 to TRBJ2-3, with 7 bases lining up with TRBD1. The CDR3 has 15 amino acids. Germline V gene data show CDR1 as SGHTA and CDR2 as FQGNSA. Trimming removed 5 bases from V and 0 bases from J; junction bases left unmatched: 5. CDR3 region: CASSITGASTDTQYF. DNA for the CDR3: TGTGCCAGCAGCATAACAGGGGCTAGCACAGATACGCAGTATTTT.

The chain combines TRBV7-3 with TRBJ2-1; 9 nucleotides align to TRBD2. The germline V gene encodes CDR1 SGHTA and CDR2 FQGTGA. With 5 bases clipped from V and 4 bases from J, the junction kept 9 bases outside the gene matches. The CDR3 runs 16 residues. The DNA of the CDR3 is TGTGCCAGCAGCCCTCGTAGCGGGGGCGTTTACAATGAGCAGTTCTTC. Encoded protein: CASSPRSGGVYNEQFF.